The 3 T cell receptor beta chains presented below share a single source sample, sequenced in a study of shared clonotypes between healthy human individuals. Cells designated naive CD8 were CD45RO-negative and were positively selected for CCR7, with terminally differentiated effector memory CD45RA+ cells excluded. Profiling relied on immunoSEQ multiplex PCR, and the TCRdb table lists in-frame clones only, not all of them. The repertoire holds roughly 590,000 clones, with around 95% as singletons. The sample taken for sequencing was naive CD8+ T cells sorted from blood. The source is a woman in her 30s in good health.

In its sample, this clone was seen once. This chain connects TRBV5-1 to TRBJ1-1; D uncertain. Germline V gives CDR1 SGHRS, CDR2 YFSETQ. The CDR3 is 13 residues long. V dropped 0 bases and J dropped 8 bases, with 11 bases sitting between them. CDR3 amino acids: CASSLVGGPEAFF. CDR3 in DNA: TGCGCCAGCAGCTTGGTGGGTGGCCCCGAAGCTTTCTTT.

V gene TRBV4-1 combines with J gene TRBJ1-3; a possible D gene is TRBD1 (6 bases). V shed 3 bases and J shed 2 bases, with 14 bases lying between them. The CDR3 is 16 amino acids. Germline CDR1 and CDR2: MGHRA and YSYEKL. The CDR3 here is CASSHHPEGAGNTIYF. The CDR3 coding sequence is TGCGCCAGCAGCCACCACCCGGAGGGGGCTGGAAACACCATATATTTT.

The chain couples TRBV28 to TRBJ2-5, with D unclear. The CDR3 is 12 amino acids. In germline, CDR1 is MDHEN, CDR2 SYDVKM. The germline V and J ends were trimmed by 5 bases and 1 base, with 5 bases remaining between them. This chain's CDR3 is CASSVGQETQYF. The CDR3 DNA reads TGTGCCAGCAGTGTGGGCCAAGAGACCCAGTACTTC. Supplemented by reference TRBV28 and TRBJ2-5, the full variable domain reads DVKVTQSSRYLVKRTGEKVFLECVQDMDHENMFWYRQDPGLGLRLIYFSYDVKMKEKGDIPEGYSVSREKKERFSLILESASTNQTSMYLCASSVGQETQYFGPGTRLLVL.